This TCR beta chain is from a study of blood T cell repertoires in COVID-19. On the study more broadly: The analysed material was cDNA or gDNA that came from T cells, B-cell-depleted T cells, or PBMCs.

Germline V gene sequence: CDR1 MNHEY, CDR2 SMNVEV (reference sequence). Trimming took 8 bases from V and 4 from J, leaving 9 bases between them. This CDR3 spans 13 amino acids. Per the original data handling: Scientists estimated how many nucleated cells there were by amplifying reference gene primers. Clones were sequenced by immunoSEQ multiplex PCR, and TCRdb holds only the in-frame ones, with some missing. Clonal size and the V and J genes are those of that table, whereas D and trimming came from the DNA. The sample yields approximately 400,000 clones, about nine tenths seen once. The genes are TRBV27 and TRBJ1-6; no clear D. The source material was peripheral blood. The receptor was derived from a woman between 50 and 59 years old with COVID-19, enrolled during active disease. The chain's CDR3 is CASGDYYNSPLHF. The CDR3 coding sequence is TGTGCCAGCGGCGACTATTATAATTCACCCCTCCACTTT.